What follows are 5 T cell receptor beta chains derived from one specimen sequenced in a study of OX40 agonist ivuxolimab in advanced cancers. Data came from immunoSEQ multiplex PCR; TCRdb stores just in-frame clones and leaves some out. The repertoire consists of about 41,000 clones, with approximately 87% occurring once and the leading ten covering around 3.4%. The sequenced sample was CD4+ or CD8+ T cells sorted from blood, obtained in a trial of the OX40 agonist ivuxolimab. The receptors stem from an adult with an advanced solid tumor such as melanoma, head and neck, liver or kidney cancer.

This clone was seen a single time. The chain joins TRBV7-2 to TRBJ2-5, with TRBD2 identical over 15 bases. CDR1 is SGHTA, CDR2 FQGNSA, per germline. V shed 4 bases and J 5 bases; nucleotides not matched to a gene: 8. The CDR3 sequence is 17 residues long. The CDR3 region is CASSSGLAGGEEETQYF. The DNA of the CDR3 is TGTGCCAGCAGCTCCGGACTAGCGGGAGGGGAGGAGGAGACCCAGTACTTC.

The CDR3 DNA follows: TGTGCCAGCTCACGAGGGTTGGAGACCCAGTACTTC. This sequence encodes CASSRGLETQYF. This sequence joins TRBV18 and TRBJ2-5, with D possibly matching TRBD2 (5 bases). Germline CDR1 and CDR2: KGHSH and LQKENI. V shed 4 bases and J shed 5 bases, with 8 bases lying between them. This CDR3 has 12 amino acids.

The chain joins TRBV7-9 to TRBJ1-2; 7 bases fit TRBD1. This CDR3 contains 15 residues. J lost 0 bases, V lost 1 base, and 2 bases had no gene match. Germline V gene data show CDR1 as SEHNR and CDR2 as FQNEAQ (reference sequence). Here the CDR3 DNA reads TGTGCCAGCAGCTTAGGACAGGGCGCTAACTATGGCTACACCTTC. Its translation is CASSLGQGANYGYTF.

The rearrangement links TRBV27 to TRBJ1-2; possibly TRBD1 for D (6 bases). The V end lost 3 bases, the J end lost 4 bases, and 15 bases lay between the germline ends. The CDR3 spans 15 residues. Germline lookup yields CDR1 MNHEY and CDR2 SMNVEV (reference sequence). The CDR3 region has the DNA TGTGCCAGCAGTTTTGCCCGACAGGATAGCTATGGCTACACCTTC. This encodes CASSFARQDSYGYTF.

CDR3 region: CASSTSSGYEQYF. As DNA, the CDR3 is TGTGCCAGTAGTACTTCTAGCGGTTACGAGCAGTACTTC. The chain carries TRBV19 and TRBJ2-7, with TRBD2 matching over 7 bases. This CDR3 comprises 13 residues. Germline assignment: CDR1 LNHDA and CDR2 SQIVND (reference sequence). J lost 4 bases, V lost 4 bases, and 4 bases had no gene match.